Listed here are 6 T cell receptor beta chains from one sample, sequenced in a study of cytomegalovirus exposure and HLA in healthy donors. Primers for the PCR totalled 60 Vbeta and 13 Jbeta. The assay was immunoSEQ multiplex PCR, and TCRdb's table has in-frame clones only and misses some. The sample has some 130,000 clones; about 81% are singletons. The sequenced material came from PBMCs. The source of these receptors is a woman in her forties in good health and CMV-seropositive.

The chain joins TRBV19 to TRBJ1-1; no clear D. CDR1 and CDR2 (germline): LNHDA, SQIVND (reference sequence). V shed 6 bases and J shed 1 base, with 9 bases lying between them. The CDR3 contains 13 residues. CDR3 loop: CASRFGSNTEAFF. The CDR3 coding sequence is TGTGCCAGTAGGTTCGGGTCGAACACTGAAGCTTTCTTT.

The rearrangement links TRBV7-9 to TRBJ2-7; 9 nucleotides match TRBD1. The CDR3 length is 14 residues. V was clipped by 5 bases and J by 6 bases; unmatched bases: 8. Germline CDR1 is SEHNR and CDR2 is FQNEAQ (reference sequence). The CDR3 here is CASSPPRTGAEQYF. In DNA form, the CDR3 reads TGTGCCAGCAGCCCACCCCGGACAGGGGCCGAGCAGTACTTC.

This clone has a handful of counts. This chain uses TRBV5-4 with TRBJ1-1; D is unresolved. The V gene's germline CDR1 is SGHNT and CDR2 YYREEE (reference sequence). This CDR3 is built from 13 residues. V was cut by 0 bases and J by 2 bases, with 5 bases left in between. The CDR3 nucleotides read TGTGCCAGCAGCTTGGCAGTTAACACTGAAGCTTTCTTT. Protein sequence: CASSLAVNTEAFF.

V and J are TRBV9 and TRBJ2-7, with TRBD2 matching over 7 bases. This CDR3 spans 17 amino acids. J was trimmed by 2 bases and V by 4 bases; bases with no gene match: 15. Germline V gives CDR1 SGDLS, CDR2 YYNGEE. For the CDR3, the DNA is TGTGCCAGCAGCCCAACCTCCTCGGGAGGCCAGACCTACGAGCAGTACTTC. It specifies CASSPTSSGGQTYEQYF.

As regards this clone: The sample holds other DNA sequences that translate to the same CDR3. This CDR3 is CASSPVDRDFNEQYF. The DNA for the CDR3 is TGTGCCAGCAGTCCCGTTGACCGGGACTTCAACGAGCAGTACTTC. The chain employs TRBV28 and TRBJ2-7, with a weak D call TRBD2 (6 bases). The length of the CDR3 is 15 residues. V was cut by 5 bases and J by 5 bases, with 19 bases left in between. The V gene's germline CDR1 is MDHEN and CDR2 SYDVKM.

The V gene is TRBV4-3, the J gene TRBJ2-2; 10 bases line up with TRBD2. Trimming took 4 bases from V and 4 from J; bases not matched to a gene: 3. The germline V gene has CDR1 LGHNA and CDR2 YSLEER. The CDR3 consists of 15 residues. CDR3 nucleotides: TGCGCCAGCAGCCCGGGACTAGCGACCACCGGGGAGCTGTTTTTT. Its protein product is CASSPGLATTGELFF.